This is a list of T cell receptor beta chains from one sample in a study of cytomegalovirus exposure and HLA in healthy donors. Data came from immunoSEQ multiplex PCR; TCRdb stores just in-frame clones and leaves some out. This sample yields some 190,000 clones, of which roughly 79% are seen a single time; about 1.6% belongs to the top ten. The sample was PBMCs. The receptor source for this set is a woman between 18 and 29 years old in good health and CMV-seronegative. Each CDR3 is given with its conserved first and last residue. A D gene is named only where the DNA matches it firmly. Not every row has a clone size; where given, it reads once, few, many or a size class.

once	TRBJ2-7	TRBV7-2	TRBD2	CASSLNTGGVYEQYF	TGTGCCAGCAGCTTAAATACGGGAGGGGTCTACGAGCAGTACTTC
once	TRBJ1-1	TRBV5-5	TRBD1	CASSLVGGTGWTEAFF	TGTGCCAGCAGCTTGGTTGGTGGGACAGGGTGGACTGAAGCTTTCTTT
.	TRBJ2-1	TRBV5-1	.	CASSPEPRPHNEQFF	TGCGCCAGCAGCCCGGAGCCCCGTCCCCACAATGAGCAGTTCTTC
.	TRBJ2-7	TRBV13	.	CASSFDRSYEQYF	TGTGCCAGCAGCTTCGACAGAAGCTACGAGCAGTACTTC
few	TRBJ2-5	TRBV7-7	TRBD1	CASSSGQVETQYF	TGTGCCAGCAGCTCGGGACAGGTAGAGACCCAGTACTTC
.	TRBJ1-5	TRBV29-1	.	CSVLRGVSNQPQHF	TGCAGCGTCCTCAGGGGAGTAAGCAATCAGCCCCAGCATTTT
.	TRBJ1-2	TRBV6-1	TRBD1	CASSPRTGDYGYTF	TGTGCCAGCAGTCCCCGGACAGGGGACTATGGCTACACCTTC
few	TRBJ2-7	TRBV23-1	TRBD2	CASSQPPLAGGRGEQYF	TGCGCCAGCAGTCAACCCCCACTAGCGGGAGGGCGGGGAGAGCAGTACTTC
.	TRBJ2-1	TRBV4-3	.	CASSRRGGYNEQFF	TGCGCCAGCAGCCGCCGCGGAGGTTACAATGAGCAGTTCTTC
once	TRBJ1-5	TRBV6-1	.	CASSESGTGRVGQPQHF	TGTGCCAGCAGTGAATCGGGTACAGGTCGGGTCGGTCAGCCCCAGCATTTT
.	TRBJ2-7	TRBV6-5	.	CASSFTGTYEQYF	TGTGCCAGCAGTTTCACAGGTACCTACGAGCAGTACTTC
once	TRBJ2-4	TRBV27	TRBD1	CASSRGTGWRENIQYF	TGTGCCAGCAGTAGGGGGACAGGGTGGAGGGAAAACATTCAGTACTTC
.	TRBJ1-4	TRBV19	.	CASSDRGVNEKLFF	TGTGCCAGTAGTGATCGCGGGGTTAATGAAAAACTGTTTTTT
.	TRBJ2-7	TRBV27	.	CASSSNLAYEQYF	TGTGCCAGCAGTTCCAACTTGGCCTACGAGCAGTACTTC
.	TRBJ2-7	TRBV28	TRBD2	CASSLGTSGRGYEQYF	TGTGCCAGCAGCCTCGGGACTAGCGGGAGGGGTTACGAGCAGTACTTC
.	TRBJ2-1	TRBV7-2	TRBD2	CASSQAGLYNEQFF	TGTGCCAGCAGCCAAGCGGGATTGTACAATGAGCAGTTCTTC
.	TRBJ2-3	TRBV5-5	.	CASSLPGTPSSGTQYF	TGTGCCAGCAGCTTGCCTGGGACTCCCTCCTCGGGTACGCAGTATTTT
few	TRBJ2-3	TRBV6-6	.	CASSYPRRANTQYF	TGTGCCAGCAGTTACCCGAGGAGGGCAAATACGCAGTATTTT
.	TRBJ1-1	TRBV6-5	.	CASSRGEVNTEAFF	TGTGCCAGCTCCAGGGGAGAGGTAAACACTGAAGCTTTCTTT
.	TRBJ2-5	TRBV5-1	.	CASSLALVSETQYF	TGCGCCAGCAGCTTGGCCCTAGTATCAGAGACCCAGTACTTC
.	TRBJ1-3	TRBV5-1	TRBD1	CASSRLEQGQGLRNTIYF	TGCGCCAGCAGCCGTTTAGAGCAGGGACAGGGCCTTCGAAACACCATATATTTT
.	TRBJ2-3	TRBV5-4	TRBD2	CASSLKLAGVTDTQYF	TGTGCCAGCAGCTTGAAACTAGCGGGAGTCACAGATACGCAGTATTTT
.	TRBJ1-5	TRBV7-9	.	CASSLGLNQPQHF	TGTGCCAGCAGCTTAGGTCTAAATCAGCCCCAGCATTTT
.	TRBJ1-5	TRBV19	.	CASSLAASNQPQHF	TGTGCCAGTAGCCTAGCGGCTAGCAATCAGCCCCAGCATTTT